This T cell receptor beta chain derives from a study of beta chain features in type 1 diabetes (dated by TCRdb to 2016 to 2019). In terms of the full investigation: Patients and healthy donors did not differ in mean age, gender distribution, total cell number or subset yield. Whereas all 30 or so donors provided naive and central memory subsets, regulatory and stem cell-like memory subsets were isolated from just 8 patients and roughly eight healthy donors. In the study, recently diagnosed type 1 diabetes patients and matched healthy donors were compared on the TCRB repertoires of their sorted circulating CD4+ T cell subsets. A total of some 100,000,000 sorted cells were examined across all samples, and a strong correlation was observed between cell number per subset and RNA yield. General findings and caveats noted by the study authors: Because small numbers of individuals were included in the HLA sub-analyses, any influence of HLA type on TCRB rearrangement was left unresolved. Shorter templates might be favored by PCR, yet because patient and control samples were amplified and corrected together, any such skew would affect both groups equally. Patients with type 1 diabetes made fewer insertions and deleted more nucleotides at VDJ recombination sites, implying thymic rearrangement abnormalities. In all four CD4+ subsets, TCRB CDR3 length was moderately but significantly shorter in type 1 diabetes patients. The naive, central memory and regulatory TCRB repertoires appeared to resemble one another more closely among patients than among healthy donors. Because cDNA was sequenced instead of genomic DNA, activated cells with high expression could be over-represented, although the groups did not differ in activation or CD3 levels.

This clone has just a few counts. Its target antigen remains unknown. It has no much larger one-base neighbor in the sample; base qualities were not kept. Each donor gave one peripheral blood draw, approximately 100 mL on average, collected into heparinised tubes. Using a panel that included CD45RO, CCR7, CD25, CD127, CD95 and CD27, naive, central memory, regulatory and stem cell-like memory CD4+ T cells were sorted on a BD FACSAria II. A purity above 95% was achieved for all sorted populations. PBMCs were isolated immediately by Lymphoprep density gradient centrifugation and stained directly without culture. So that batch effects would be minimized, each experiment stained and sorted samples in pairs, pairing one healthy donor with one patient. The entire isolated RNA was reverse transcribed using the High Capacity cDNA Reverse Transcription Kit, and thus expressed TCRB transcripts were sequenced. Naive, central memory and regulatory T cell samples underwent deep immunoSEQ sequencing, averaging roughly 3.4 million total reads per sample. Sorted cells were lysed in RLT buffer and RNA was extracted with DNase-treated RNeasy Micro or Mini kits, depending on cell number. To prevent cross-contamination, every cell subset was processed on its own, while patient and healthy donor samples were processed together. The immunoSEQ multiplex PCR was used to amplify TCRB sequences from cDNA, generating 87-bp fragments that spanned the CDR3 region. Amplicons were sequenced on the Illumina HiSeq platform. The paper's data handling went like this. PCR bias was computationally corrected using synthetic template baselines, reads within Hamming distance 2 were collapsed, and singletons that could not be merged were discarded. By aligning reads against IMGT, V, D and J genes, CDR3 length, and insertions or deletions at six rearrangement sites were assigned. Within each subset, clonotype counts were normalized to sorted cell number, after which true diversity and Gini coefficients were computed with the tcR R package. The overlap coefficient, calculated on TCRB nucleotide sequences, was used to measure repertoire sharing. Out-of-frame TCRB sequences from naive cells were analyzed to stand in for the pre-selection repertoire. The table comes from immuneACCESS by way of TCRdb, which keeps in-frame sequences with V and J called. Part of the clones is missing from these tables; in studies checked, under half for an unresolved V gene and the rest for unknown reasons. Clone size and the V and J calls come from that table; the DNA yielded D and trimming. For this sample the table gives roughly 340,000 clones, of which about 14% were detected only once. Roughly 0.015% of the sample comes from the top ten.

Cut back by 5 bases and 7 bases, the V and J ends lie 11 bases apart. Taken from cysteine to phenylalanine, the CDR3 has 12 residues. Of the read, only the CDR3 DNA is kept; its 36 bases are in frame from base 1. The germline V gene (reference sequence) specifies LNHDA as CDR1 and SQIVND as CDR2. This chain joins TRBV19 to TRBJ1-2, with the D gene not clear enough to name. The source is a woman aged 18 to 35 with type 1 diabetes. Sequenced material: naive CD4+ T cells from blood. The cell subset or site label, as the study defines it: true naive CD4+ T cells. Read as DNA, the sequence is TGTGCCAGTAGTCGCCAGGTCGGTGGCTACACCTTC. This is translated as CASSRQVGGYTF.